This T cell receptor (beta chain) was sequenced for a study of T cells expressing NK-cell markers (dated by TCRdb to the early 2020s). General notes on the study: TCR beta-chain repertoires were profiled in sorted CD3+CD56+NKG2C+, CD3+CD56+NKG2C- and CD3+CD56-NKG2C+ T-cell subsets from about 8 donors. The eight sequenced donors were randomly selected healthy volunteers, three men and five women. Among the eight sequenced donors, only one was HCMV-seronegative, while the other seven were HCMV-seropositive. Sequencing of the libraries produced 2 x 150 bp reads on Illumina HiSeq 2000/2500, MiSeq or NextSeq. The investigation overall reported the following: Whether the expanded NKG2C-expressing T cell clones were specific for HCMV antigens remained unclear. In six donors, the dominant CD3+CD56+NKG2C+ clonotypes ranked among the top 10 CD8+ clonotypes, making up roughly 1.0-7.0% of CD8+ T cells. Those dominant clonotypes were again the most abundant among CD3+CD56-NKG2C+ cells in four donors, at roughly 25-60.1%.

Taken from the germline V gene (reference sequence), the CDR1 and CDR2 loops are DFQATT and SNEGSKA. From its cysteine to its phenylalanine, the CDR3 spans 14 amino acids. The protein alone is recorded here. The listed sequencing device is Illumina HiSeq 2000. 5'RACE template switching, by which a universal primer site and unique molecular identifiers were added, was used to make TCR beta cDNA libraries. cDNA synthesis was primed from the TCR beta constant segment, followed by two successive PCR amplification steps. Per the authors' processing: MIGEC was used to demultiplex reads and group the reads by UMI, and MiTCR was used to assemble and quantify clonotypes. To exclude erroneous sequences, any TCR cDNA sequence not supported by at least two reads was discarded. The tcR package was used for downstream repertoire analysis, and clonotypes were matched across fractions by CDR3 nucleotide sequence plus V segment. VDJmatch was used to annotate antigen specificity against VDJdb, with one amino acid substitution in CDR3 permitted. The reads, reprocessed by TCRdb, yield one row per CDR3 protein sequence and no DNA. The authors' filters were not applied to this entry. This sample's table lists around 470,000 distinct CDR3 sequences. Around 1.4% of the sample goes to the ten largest clones.

Comment on this clonotype: Its antigen is still unknown.

HCMV serostatus was determined by detecting HCMV-specific IgG in serum with a commercial ELISA kit. Peripheral blood mononuclear cells were isolated from blood by Ficoll density gradient centrifugation. The chain employs TRBV20-1 and TRBJ2-1; TCRdb calls TRBD1, which cannot be checked without DNA. The sample taken for sequencing was blood T cells: a sorted CD56 or NKG2C T cell subset, CD4+ or CD8+ T cells, or bulk PBMC T cells (not recorded which). The origin of this receptor is a woman aged 45-60 years in good health. Donor details come from another sample of the same person, matched by shared clones. The CDR3: CSARGAGGFNEQFF.